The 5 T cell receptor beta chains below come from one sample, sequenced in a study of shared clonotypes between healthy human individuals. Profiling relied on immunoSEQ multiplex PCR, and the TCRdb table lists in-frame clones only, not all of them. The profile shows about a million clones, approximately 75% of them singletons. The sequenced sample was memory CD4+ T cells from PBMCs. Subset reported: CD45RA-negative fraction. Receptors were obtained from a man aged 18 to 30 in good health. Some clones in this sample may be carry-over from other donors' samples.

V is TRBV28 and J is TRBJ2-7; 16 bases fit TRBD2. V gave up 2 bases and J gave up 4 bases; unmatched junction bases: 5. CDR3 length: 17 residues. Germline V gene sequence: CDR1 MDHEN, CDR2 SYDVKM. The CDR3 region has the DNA TGTGCCAGCAGTTTAGGGACTAGCGGGAGGGCCGGGTACGAGCAGTACTTC. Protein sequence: CASSLGTSGRAGYEQYF. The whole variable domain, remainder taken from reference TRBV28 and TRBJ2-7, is DVKVTQSSRYLVKRTGEKVFLECVQDMDHENMFWYRQDPGLGLRLIYFSYDVKMKEKGDIPEGYSVSREKKERFSLILESASTNQTSMYLCASSLGTSGRAGYEQYFGPGTRLTVT.

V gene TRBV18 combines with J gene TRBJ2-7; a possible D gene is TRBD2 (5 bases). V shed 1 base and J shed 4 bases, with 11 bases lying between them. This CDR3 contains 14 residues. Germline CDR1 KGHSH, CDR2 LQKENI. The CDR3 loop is CASSPLVGEYEQYF. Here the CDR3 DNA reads TGTGCCAGCTCACCACTTGTGGGAGAATACGAGCAGTACTTC.

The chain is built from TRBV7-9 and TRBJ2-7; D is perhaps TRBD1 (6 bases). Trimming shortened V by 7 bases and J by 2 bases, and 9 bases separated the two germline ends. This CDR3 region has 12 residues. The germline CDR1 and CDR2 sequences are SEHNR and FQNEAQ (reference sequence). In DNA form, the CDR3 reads TGTGCCAGCAACCGGGACACCTACGAGCAGTACTTC. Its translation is CASNRDTYEQYF.

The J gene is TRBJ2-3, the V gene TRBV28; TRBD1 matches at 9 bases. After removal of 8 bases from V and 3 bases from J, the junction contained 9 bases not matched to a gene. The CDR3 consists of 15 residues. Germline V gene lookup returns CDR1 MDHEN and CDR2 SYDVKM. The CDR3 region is CASRTGGRGTDTQYF. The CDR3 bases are TGTGCCAGCCGAACAGGGGGCCGAGGAACAGATACGCAGTATTTT.

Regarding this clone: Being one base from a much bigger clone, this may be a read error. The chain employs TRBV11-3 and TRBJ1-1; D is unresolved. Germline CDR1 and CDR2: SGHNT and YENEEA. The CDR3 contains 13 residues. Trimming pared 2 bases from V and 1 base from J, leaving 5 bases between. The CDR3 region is CASSLTGNTEAFF. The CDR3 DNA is TGTGCCAGCAGCTTAACGGGGAACACTGAAGCTTTCTTT.